The 26 T cell receptor beta chains reported below all come from one sample, sequenced in a study of response to subunit inactivated influenza vaccine. Each CDR3 protein gets one entry after TCRdb re-called the RT-PCR reads with MiXCR. The table lists 200,000 to 300,000 distinct CDR3 sequences, approximately 12% of them singletons. Sequencing used non-naive T cells sorted from PBMCs, obtained less than 15 days before vaccination. The receptors stem from a man between 45 and 60 years old who received an inactivated influenza vaccine.

Only a few counts were recorded for this clonotype. The chain is built from TRBV20-1 and TRBJ2-6; possible D gene TRBD2, 6 bases. CDR1 DFQATT and CDR2 SNEGSKA come from the germline V gene (reference sequence). CDR3 length equals 14 residues. Trimming shortened V by 6 bases and J by 3 bases, and 12 bases separated the two germline ends. CDR3 sequence: CSAASVGGANVLTF. The CDR3, as DNA: TGCAGTGCGGCTAGCGTAGGTGGGGCCAACGTCCTGACTTTC.

This clonotype was observed many times. The chain carries TRBV7-9 and TRBJ2-3; 9 bases fit TRBD2. CDR1 SEHNR and CDR2 FQNEAQ come from the germline V gene (reference sequence). CDR3 length equals 14 residues. V shed 3 bases, J shed 4 bases, and the junction held 2 bases outside the gene matches. This chain's CDR3 is CASSFGGGADTQYF. The DNA of the CDR3 is TGTGCCAGCAGCTTTGGCGGGGGGGCAGATACGCAGTATTTT. The full variable domain, rest sourced from reference TRBV7-9 and TRBJ2-3, is DTGVSQNPRHKITKRGQNVTFRCDPISEHNRLYWYRQTLGQGPEFLTYFQNEAQLEKSRLLSDRFSAERPKGSFSTLEIQRTEQGDSAMYLCASSFGGGADTQYFGPGTRLTVL.

A few counts support this clonotype. The V call is TRBV7-2, the J call TRBJ1-2; D is possibly TRBD1 (5 bases). Germline-derived CDR1 and CDR2 are SGHTA and FQGNSA. CDR3 length: 13 amino acids. The V and J ends lost 4 bases and 8 bases respectively, with 14 bases between them. The CDR3 bases are TGTGCCAGCAGCTGGGGCCCCTCAGGGGGCTACACCTTC. Amino acid sequence: CASSWGPSGGYTF.

This clonotype has at least ten counts. The V call is TRBV15, the J call TRBJ1-5; D not resolved. The length of the CDR3 is 11 residues. The V end was cut by 0 bases, the J end by 6 bases, with 0 bases between. Germline V gene sequence: CDR1 LNHNV, CDR2 YYDKDF (reference sequence). CDR3 in DNA: TGTGCCACCAGCAGAGATCAGCCCCAGCATTTT. It yields the protein CATSRDQPQHF.

This chain connects TRBV9 to TRBJ1-2; D might be TRBD1 (6 bases). The V and J ends lost 5 bases and 0 bases respectively, with 11 bases between them. The CDR3 loop spans 14 amino acids. Germline V gene lookup returns CDR1 SGDLS and CDR2 YYNGEE. In DNA, the CDR3 is TGTGCCAGCAGTCCCGGGACAACTAACTATGGCTACACCTTC. It translates to CASSPGTTNYGYTF.

This clonotype was seen a handful of times. CDR3 DNA sequence: TGTGCCACAGCCGTCGGGACTAGCGGGCAGGATACGCAGTATTTT. Translation gives CATAVGTSGQDTQYF. J is TRBJ2-3 and V is TRBV2, with TRBD2 identical over 12 bases. Germline values: CDR1 SNHLY, CDR2 FYNNEI. The ends lost 10 bases at V and 6 bases at J; junction bases unmatched: 11. This CDR3 has 15 amino acids.

The gene calls are TRBV2 and TRBJ2-6; D is unresolved. The CDR3 loop spans 15 amino acids. Germline loops: CDR1 SNHLY, CDR2 FYNNEI. V dropped 6 bases and J dropped 0 bases, with 9 bases sitting between them. CDR3 amino acids: CASRVTDSGANVLTF. CDR3 coding DNA: TGTGCCAGCAGGGTGACCGACTCTGGGGCCAACGTCCTGACTTTC.

This clonotype has a handful of counts. V is TRBV29-1 and J is TRBJ2-1, with a weak D call TRBD1 (6 bases). CDR1 is SQVTM and CDR2 is ANQGSEA in the germline V gene. The CDR3 is 13 residues long. V shed 4 bases and J shed 2 bases, with 9 bases lying between them. The CDR3 coding sequence is TGCAGCGTTGGGGGGCTCGCCTACAATGAGCAGTTCTTC. This sequence encodes CSVGGLAYNEQFF.

The genes are TRBV5-3 and TRBJ2-2; tentatively, D is TRBD1 (5 bases). TRBV5-3 is placed among ORFs of uncertain function. V shed 7 bases and J shed 0 bases, with 22 bases lying between them. The CDR3 is made up of 18 amino acids. The chain's CDR3 is CARAGQGIKRTNTGELFF. DNA for the CDR3: TGTGCCAGAGCCGGACAAGGCATTAAGAGGACGAACACCGGGGAGCTGTTTTTT.

This clonotype was counted only a few times. The chain couples TRBV6-2 or TRBV6-3 to TRBJ2-1, with TRBD2 matching 9 bases. Trimming removed 7 bases from V and 7 bases from J; junction bases left unmatched: 11. This CDR3 has 15 residues. The germline V gene encodes CDR1 MNHEY and CDR2 SVGEGT. The CDR3 loop is CASMAGSGGRNEQFF. DNA of the CDR3: TGTGCCAGCATGGCGGGTAGCGGGGGTAGGAATGAGCAGTTCTTC.

This clonotype was observed a handful of times. The chain combines TRBV5-4 with TRBJ2-2; D unresolved. Germline values: CDR1 SGHNT, CDR2 YYREEE (reference sequence). The germline V and J ends were trimmed by 4 bases and 7 bases, with 8 bases remaining between them. This CDR3 contains 12 residues. CDR3 protein: CASSPQDGELFF. In nucleotides, the CDR3 is TGTGCCAGCAGCCCCCAGGACGGGGAGCTGTTTTTT.

In its sample, this clonotype was seen many times. V usage is TRBV5-1 and J usage is TRBJ2-1; perhaps TRBD1 as D (5 bases). V lost 2 bases and J 8 bases, leaving 20 bases between the germline ends. The CDR3 is 16 amino acids. Germline V lookup: CDR1 SGHRS, CDR2 YFSETQ. The DNA of the CDR3 is TGCGCCAGCAGCTTTACCGACAGCCGCCCCCCTCATGAGCAGTTCTTC. This encodes CASSFTDSRPPHEQFF.

V and J are TRBV7-2 and TRBJ1-2; D not certain. The V end lost 5 bases, the J end lost 3 bases, and 19 bases lay between the germline ends. The CDR3 consists of 16 residues. CDR1 SGHTA and CDR2 FQGNSA come from the germline V gene. CDR3 loop: CASSPLGPGLDYGYTF. CDR3 coding DNA: TGTGCCAGCAGCCCGCTTGGGCCCGGTTTGGACTATGGCTACACCTTC.

This clonotype was seen at least ten times. The chain couples TRBV2 to TRBJ2-3, with 9 bases aligning to TRBD2. J was trimmed by 1 base and V by 6 bases; bases with no gene match: 5. Looked up from germline, CDR1 is SNHLY and CDR2 is FYNNEI. The CDR3 is made up of 15 amino acids. The CDR3 is CASRALAGGTDTQYF. CDR3 nucleotide sequence: TGTGCCAGCAGGGCACTAGCGGGCGGCACAGATACGCAGTATTTT.

This clonotype was picked up many times. The chain combines TRBV4-3 with TRBJ1-5; D is perhaps TRBD1 (6 bases). This CDR3 region has 15 residues. The germline CDR1 and CDR2 sequences are LGHNA and YSLEER. Trimming removed 0 bases at V and 5 bases at J, with 11 bases between. CDR3 in DNA: TGCGCCAGCAGCCAAGATTCGAGGGGGGATCAGCCCCAGCATTTT. Its protein product is CASSQDSRGDQPQHF.

This clonotype was counted many times. The chain links TRBV6-2 or TRBV6-3 to TRBJ2-1; TRBD2 matches at 8 bases. With V trimmed by 5 bases and J by 7 bases, 10 bases remained unmatched. Germline lookup yields CDR1 MNHEY and CDR2 SVGEGT. This CDR3 has 15 residues. The CDR3 sequence: CASSPAGGGYNEQFF. The CDR3 nucleotides read TGTGCCAGCAGTCCCGCCGGGGGGGGCTATAATGAGCAGTTCTTC.

The table lists this clonotype with a few counts. The rearrangement uses TRBV19 and TRBJ2-2; D gene uncertain. The CDR3 covers 16 residues. V was trimmed by 3 bases and J by 0 bases, leaving 11 bases between them. Per the germline V gene, CDR1 is LNHDA and CDR2 is SQIVND (reference sequence). CDR3 protein: CASSMEQFANTGELFF. The CDR3 DNA sequence: TGTGCCAGTAGTATGGAACAGTTCGCGAACACCGGGGAGCTGTTTTTT.

The V gene is TRBV7-2, the J gene TRBJ2-7; D is possibly TRBD2 (7 bases). CDR1 is SGHTA, CDR2 FQGNSA, per germline. CDR3 length: 15 residues. Trimming took 5 bases from V and 0 from J, leaving 14 bases between them. This CDR3 is CASSPMRGGSYEQYF. CDR3 bases: TGTGCCAGCAGCCCCATGAGGGGGGGCTCCTACGAGCAGTACTTC.

This clonotype was observed a handful of times. The CDR3 spells CASSQGTERNEQYF. The CDR3 DNA reads as TGTGCCAGCAGTCAAGGGACCGAGAGGAACGAGCAGTACTTC. The chain is built from TRBV2 and TRBJ2-7; D might be TRBD1 or TRBD2, each matching 5 bases. The CDR3 contains 14 residues. Germline CDR1 reads SNHLY; CDR2 reads FYNNEI. V shed 5 bases and J shed 5 bases, with 16 bases lying between them.

In its sample, this clonotype was seen many times. J is TRBJ2-7 and V is TRBV12-3 or TRBV12-4; D might be TRBD1 (6 bases). The CDR3 is 16 amino acids. The ends were cut back, 5 bases at V and 4 bases at J, with 21 bases in the middle. CDR3 in DNA: TGTGCCAGCAGTACATCCGGGACACAGAACAATTACGAGCAGTACTTC. It yields the protein CASSTSGTQNNYEQYF.

This clonotype was detected ten times or more. J is TRBJ2-1 and V is TRBV20-1; D unresolved. Germline V lookup: CDR1 DFQATT, CDR2 SNEGSKA (reference sequence). V lost 3 bases and J lost 4, with 7 bases in between. CDR3 length equals 12 residues. DNA of the CDR3: TGCAGTGCTAGTTACGGATACAATGAGCAGTTCTTC. It yields the protein CSASYGYNEQFF.

Concerning this clonotype itself: At one end the junction does not follow the germline gene, possibly because of a read error. The chain joins TRBV20-1 to TRBJ2-1, with 9 bases that match TRBD2. The CDR3 spans 17 residues. Germline lookup yields CDR1 DFQATT and CDR2 SNEGSKA (reference sequence). Written as DNA, the CDR3 is TGCTGTGCTAGAGACCCGATTGCTAGCGGGACCTACAATGAGCAGTTCTTC. Translation gives CCARDPIASGTYNEQFF.

The J gene is TRBJ1-1, the V gene TRBV19; D possibly corresponds to TRBD1 (5 bases). Between the trimmed V and J ends, which lost 9 bases and 4 bases, there was a span of 15 bases. The CDR3 loop spans 13 amino acids. The germline V gene encodes CDR1 LNHDA and CDR2 SQIVND (reference sequence). CDR3 sequence reads: CASVKDKGTEAFF. The DNA for the CDR3 is TGTGCCAGCGTGAAGGACAAAGGCACTGAAGCTTTCTTT.

This clonotype was recorded a few times. The chain recombines TRBV20-1 with TRBJ2-3, with 11 bases matching TRBD2. In germline, CDR1 is DFQATT, CDR2 SNEGSKA (reference sequence). The CDR3 is made up of 19 amino acids. J was trimmed by 2 bases and V by 0 bases; bases with no gene match: 13. The CDR3 DNA reads as TGCAGTGCTAGAGACTCCCGACCCGGACTAGCGGGTCTCACAGATACGCAGTATTTT. Its translation: CSARDSRPGLAGLTDTQYF.

This chain connects TRBV5-1 to TRBJ2-2; 10 bases align to TRBD2. In germline, CDR1 is SGHRS, CDR2 YFSETQ. The CDR3 consists of 16 residues. With 2 bases clipped from V and 6 bases from J, the junction kept 7 bases outside the gene matches. In nucleotides, the CDR3 is TGCGCCAGCAGCTTTCTGAGCGGGGGGGCCGCCGGGGAGCTGTTTTTT. Encoded protein: CASSFLSGGAAGELFF. Full variable domain (outside the CDR3, taken from reference TRBV5-1 and TRBJ2-2): KAGVTQTPRYLIKTRGQQVTLSCSPISGHRSVSWYQQTPGQGLQFLFEYFSETQRNKGNFPGRFSGRQFSNSRSEMNVSTLELGDSALYLCASSFLSGGAAGELFFGEGSRLTVL.

This clonotype turned up a few times. This rearrangement joins TRBV7-2 to TRBJ2-5, with 11 bases fitting TRBD2. V shed 1 base and J 4 bases; nucleotides not matched to a gene: 8. Looked up from germline, CDR1 is SGHTA and CDR2 is FQGNSA. The CDR3 totals 17 residues. This chain's CDR3 is CASSLVSGGADGETQYF. The DNA of the CDR3 is TGTGCCAGCAGCTTAGTTAGCGGGGGGGCAGACGGAGAGACCCAGTACTTC.